The 31 T cell receptor beta chains presented below share a single source sample, sequenced in a study of vaccination effects on CD4 cells after COVID-19 (dated by TCRdb to about 2022). To identify antigen-specific CD4+ T cell clonotypes by their expansion, the ViraFEST assay first stimulated PBMC with viral peptide pools and then applied TCR sequencing. After more than nine days of culture, CD4+ T cells were isolated with the EasySep CD4+ T cell isolation kit. Negative nucleocapsid antibody results before and after vaccination confirmed that the healthy vaccine recipients had no prior SARS-CoV-2 infection. Their specific antigens are unknown. The library was prepared using the immunoSEQ multiplex PCR assay. The source is immuneACCESS, and TCRdb retained only in-frame sequences with V and J called. Part of the clones is not carried over; for the studies checked, unresolved V genes explain less than half of this, and the remainder is unexplained. The table for this sample lists under 30,000 clones; roughly 73% of them were counted only once. Clones ranked in the top ten supply approximately 21% of the sample.

The sample here was CD4+ T cells from PBMCs cultured with HCoV-NL63 spike peptides, taken before COVID-19 vaccination. This specimen's cell subset or site label, per the study, means: HCoV-NL63 spike overlapping peptide pool stimulation. These receptors originate from a human donor who received a COVID-19 vaccine.

This clone has just one count. The rearrangement links TRBV7-9 to TRBJ2-5, with 8 nucleotides matching TRBD1. J gave up 4 bases and V 5 bases, and 6 bases lay outside the gene matches. This CDR3 spans 14 amino acids. The germline CDR1 and CDR2 sequences are SEHNR and FQNEAQ (reference sequence). CDR3 nucleotide sequence: TGTGCCAGCAGCGTACAGGGGGGTGTAGAGACCCAGTACTTC. Its protein is CASSVQGGVETQYF.

This clone turned up a few times. The chain uses TRBV30 and TRBJ1-4; TRBD1 is a possible D gene (5 bases). Trimming removed 0 bases at V and 5 bases at J, with 10 bases between. CDR1 GTSNPN and CDR2 SVGIG come from the germline V gene (reference sequence). CDR3 length: 14 residues. The CDR3 coding sequence is TGTGCCTGGAGTGTGAAGGGGACCAATGAAAAACTGTTTTTT. Translating it yields CAWSVKGTNEKLFF.

The chain couples TRBV5-6 to TRBJ2-7; D call uncertain. Germline V gene lookup returns CDR1 SGHDT and CDR2 YYEEEE. The CDR3 is 12 amino acids. V was trimmed by 0 bases and J by 3 bases, leaving 4 bases between them. The CDR3 sequence is CASSLASYEQYF. In nucleotides, the CDR3 is TGTGCCAGCAGCTTGGCCAGCTACGAGCAGTACTTC.

The count of this clone is one. Distinct nucleotide sequences in the sample also encode this CDR3. This chain joins TRBV7-2 and TRBJ2-1, with 9 bases identical to TRBD1. Germline loops: CDR1 SGHTA, CDR2 FQGNSA. This CDR3 is 15 amino acids long. V lost 4 bases, J lost 0 bases, and 1 base stayed unmatched. CDR3 nucleotides: TGTGCCAGCAGCTCGACAGGGGGCTCCTACAATGAGCAGTTCTTC. Protein product: CASSSTGGSYNEQFF.

The count of this clone is one. The rearrangement uses TRBV27 and TRBJ1-2; possibly TRBD1 for D (5 bases). Looked up from germline, CDR1 is MNHEY and CDR2 is SMNVEV (reference sequence). V was cut by 6 bases and J by 8 bases, with 19 bases left in between. The CDR3 loop spans 14 amino acids. CDR3 loop: CASSLGTPGWGYTF. In DNA, the CDR3 is TGTGCCAGCAGCCTCGGGACGCCGGGGTGGGGCTACACCTTC.

This chain connects TRBV9 to TRBJ1-3, with unresolved D. V gave up 4 bases and J gave up 3 bases, with 5 bases separating them. The CDR3 contains 12 residues. From germline, CDR1 is SGDLS and CDR2 YYNGEE. The CDR3 here is CASSLGGNTIYF. The CDR3, as DNA: TGTGCCAGCAGCCTGGGTGGAAACACCATATATTTT. The full variable domain, in which reference TRBV9 and TRBJ1-3 provide the parts outside the CDR3, is DSGVTQTPKHLITATGQRVTLRCSPRSGDLSVYWYQQSLDQGLQFLIQYYNGEERAKGNILERFSAQQFPDLHSELNLSSLELGDSALYFCASSLGGNTIYFGEGSWLTVV.

The chain recombines TRBV27 with TRBJ2-1; D gene ambiguous. Germline CDR1 and CDR2: MNHEY and SMNVEV (reference sequence). There are 14 residues in the CDR3. V lost 3 bases, J lost 0 bases, and 6 bases lay in between. This chain's CDR3 is CASSFSLSYNEQFF. The CDR3 nucleotides read TGTGCCAGCAGTTTCTCTCTCTCCTACAATGAGCAGTTCTTC.

The V and J genes are TRBV4-1 and TRBJ2-7; 9 nucleotides align to TRBD2. The J segment lost 4 bases and the V segment lost 0 bases, leaving 13 bases of the junction unmatched. Looked up from germline, CDR1 is MGHRA and CDR2 is YSYEKL. This CDR3 contains 18 residues. In DNA form, the CDR3 reads TGCGCCAGCAGCCAAGATTCAGGGCGACAGCGGGAGGTTTACGAGCAGTACTTC. It translates to CASSQDSGRQREVYEQYF.

This clone was seen only a few times. Different DNA sequences within this sample yield the same CDR3. The V gene is TRBV2, the J gene TRBJ1-6; 9 bases agree with TRBD1. The CDR3 is made up of 14 amino acids. From germline, CDR1 is SNHLY and CDR2 FYNNEI. The V and J ends lost 6 bases and 5 bases, in that order; junction bases with no gene match: 2. The CDR3 loop reads CASRYRGHNSPLHF. CDR3 DNA: TGTGCCAGCAGGTACAGGGGGCATAATTCACCCCTCCACTTT.

This clone occurred a few times. The V and J genes are TRBV6-1 and TRBJ1-3, with 8 bases that match TRBD1. Per the germline V gene, CDR1 is MNHNS and CDR2 is SASEGT. V lost 3 bases and J lost 4; bases outside the gene matches: 8. This CDR3 contains 16 residues. CDR3 region: CASSDSRTGMGNTIYF. CDR3 nucleotide sequence: TGTGCCAGCAGTGACAGCCGGACAGGGATGGGAAACACCATATATTTT.

CDR3 region: CASSEGETQYF. DNA for the CDR3: TGTGCCAGCAGCGAAGGAGAGACCCAGTACTTC. The chain recombines TRBV7-2 with TRBJ2-5; the D is unclear. The CDR3 extends over 11 amino acids. Germline V gene sequence: CDR1 SGHTA, CDR2 FQGNSA. Trimming removed 5 bases at V and 4 bases at J, with 5 bases between.

This clone was observed once. DNA of the CDR3: TGTGCCAGCAGCCAACGACTGGTAGATACGCAGTATTTT. This codes for CASSQRLVDTQYF. The chain uses TRBV4-2 and TRBJ2-3; D is unclear. Per germline, CDR1 LGHNA and CDR2 YNFKEQ. This CDR3 comprises 13 residues. The V end was cut by 2 bases, the J end by 5 bases, with 8 bases between.

This sequence joins TRBV19 and TRBJ2-7; a possible D gene is TRBD1 (6 bases). Germline lookup yields CDR1 LNHDA and CDR2 SQIVND (reference sequence). This CDR3 has 14 residues. Trimming took 4 bases from V and 3 from J, leaving 13 bases between them. Here the CDR3 DNA reads TGTGCCAGTAGTAAGACAGGCGACAACTACGAGCAGTACTTC. Protein product: CASSKTGDNYEQYF. Full variable domain (remainder filled in from reference TRBV19 and TRBJ2-7): DGGITQSPKYLFRKEGQNVTLSCEQNLNHDAMYWYRQDPGQGLRLIYYSQIVNDFQKGDIAEGYSVSREKKESFPLTVTSAQKNPTAFYLCASSKTGDNYEQYFGPGTRLTVT.

The rearrangement joins TRBV20-1 to TRBJ2-3, with D possibly matching TRBD2 (6 bases). This CDR3 spans 10 amino acids. Deletions cut 3 bases from V and 13 bases from J, with 11 bases between. The germline gives CDR1 DFQATT, CDR2 SNEGSKA (reference sequence). The CDR3 bases are TGCAGTGCTAGCCGGGACTTGGAGTATTTT. It yields the protein CSASRDLEYF.

This clone was counted between two and nine times. The rearrangement links TRBV19 to TRBJ1-5; D not certain. The CDR3 loop spans 16 amino acids. The germline gives CDR1 LNHDA, CDR2 SQIVND (reference sequence). Deletions cut 7 bases from V and 6 bases from J, with 22 bases between. Written as DNA, the CDR3 is TGTGCCAGTAATCCAGTCGTCTCCTCCCCAAGTCAGCCCCAGCATTTT. Translating gives CASNPVVSSPSQPQHF.

The V gene is TRBV5-5, the J gene TRBJ1-1; TRBD1 aligns across 9 bases. In germline, CDR1 is SGHKS, CDR2 YYEKEE (reference sequence). V trimming: 3 bases; J trimming: 4 bases; junction bases outside the gene matches: 7. CDR3 length equals 15 residues. CDR3 DNA sequence: TGTGCCAGCAGCTCTACAGGGGGCAGGGTCACTGAAGCTTTCTTT. Amino acids: CASSSTGGRVTEAFF.

The genes are TRBV23-1 and TRBJ2-5; D is ambiguous. TRBV23-1 is marked as an open reading frame, function uncertain. The V gene lost 0 bases and the J gene lost 5 bases, with 16 bases spanning the gap. The CDR3 loop spans 16 amino acids. DNA of the CDR3: TGCGCCAGCAGTCAATCTAGAGGTGAAAAGGGTGAGACCCAGTACTTC. This codes for CASSQSRGEKGETQYF.

The chain joins TRBV3-1 (or the pseudogene TRBV3-2) to TRBJ2-3; D uncertain. Germline V gives CDR1 LGHDT, CDR2 YNNKEL (reference sequence). Trimming removed 1 base from V and 2 bases from J, with 10 bases in between. This CDR3 is 15 amino acids long. Here the CDR3 DNA reads TGTGCCAGCAGCCAAGCAGGCCTCGACACAGATACGCAGTATTTT. Translated, it gives CASSQAGLDTDTQYF.

The chain recombines TRBV6-2 or TRBV6-3 with TRBJ2-2; 9 bases fit TRBD2. Germline loops: CDR1 MNHEY, CDR2 SVGEGT. The V gene end was trimmed by 2 bases and the J gene end by 4 bases; junction bases not matched to a gene: 5. CDR3 size: 16 residues. The CDR3 coding sequence is TGTGCCAGCAGTTACGTGGCGGGAGGGCCCACCGGGGAGCTGTTTTTT. Protein: CASSYVAGGPTGELFF.

The rearrangement links TRBV7-9 to TRBJ2-5, with D possibly TRBD1 on 5 matching bases. The CDR3 sequence is 15 residues long. The ends were cut back, 0 bases at V and 3 bases at J, with 11 bases in the middle. Germline lookup yields CDR1 SEHNR and CDR2 FQNEAQ (reference sequence). This CDR3 is CASSLASSGKETQYF. In nucleotides, the CDR3 is TGTGCCAGCAGCTTAGCCAGCTCAGGGAAAGAGACCCAGTACTTC.

V gene TRBV4-3 combines with J gene TRBJ1-6; D remains unclear. Looked up from germline, CDR1 is LGHNA and CDR2 is YSLEER. Trimming left V 1 base short and J 6 bases short, with 13 bases between. There are 16 residues in the CDR3. CDR3: CASSQVEWQLNSPLHF. CDR3 nucleotides: TGCGCCAGCAGCCAAGTCGAGTGGCAGCTTAATTCACCCCTCCACTTT.

This clone was observed a single time. This chain links TRBV5-6 with TRBJ1-1; weak D call: TRBD1 (6 bases). The V and J ends lost 2 bases and 4 bases respectively, with 12 bases between them. The CDR3 totals 14 residues. The germline gives CDR1 SGHDT, CDR2 YYEEEE. The CDR3: CASSFTGSGTEAFF. The CDR3 coding sequence is TGTGCCAGCAGCTTTACAGGGAGTGGCACTGAAGCTTTCTTT.

The chain couples TRBV4-3 to TRBJ1-5; 11 nucleotides agree with TRBD1. With 3 bases clipped from V and 6 bases from J, the junction kept 1 base outside the gene matches. This CDR3 spans 14 amino acids. CDR1 LGHNA and CDR2 YSLEER come from the germline V gene. CDR3 bases: TGCGCCAGCAGCCAGGGGACAGGGGGTCAGCCCCAGCATTTT. Its translation is CASSQGTGGQPQHF.

J is TRBJ2-2 and V is TRBV9; no firm D call. The CDR3 is 15 residues long. Trimming took 0 bases from V and 4 from J, leaving 10 bases between them. Germline V gene sequence: CDR1 SGDLS, CDR2 YYNGEE. Here the CDR3 reads CASSVVALSTGELFF. The CDR3 DNA reads TGTGCCAGCAGCGTAGTGGCTCTAAGCACCGGGGAGCTGTTTTTT.

As DNA, the CDR3 is TGTGCCAGCTGTGACCGGACTAATGAAAAACTGTTTTTT. Protein: CASCDRTNEKLFF. This rearrangement joins TRBV18 to TRBJ1-4; the D is unclear. Trimming cost V 7 bases and J 2 bases, with 8 bases left between them. This CDR3 contains 13 residues. The germline V gene has CDR1 KGHSH and CDR2 LQKENI.

The rearrangement joins TRBV4-2 to TRBJ2-6, with D possibly being TRBD1 (5 bases). Germline values: CDR1 LGHNA, CDR2 YNFKEQ. The CDR3 extends over 17 amino acids. Trimming pared 1 base from V and 0 bases from J, leaving 10 bases between. CDR3 sequence (DNA): TGTGCCAGCAGCCAAGTCCGACAGACCTCTGGGGCCAACGTCCTGACTTTC. Encoded protein: CASSQVRQTSGANVLTF.

The V gene is TRBV7-2, the J gene TRBJ2-7; 7 nucleotides match TRBD2. The CDR3 runs to 15 residues. Trimming took 1 base from V and 3 from J; bases not matched to a gene: 6. CDR1 SGHTA and CDR2 FQGNSA come from the germline V gene. In DNA, the CDR3 is TGTGCCAGCAGCTTAGGGTACAGCGGGGACTACGAGCAGTACTTC. Protein sequence: CASSLGYSGDYEQYF.

This chain joins TRBV15 and TRBJ2-7; the match to TRBD2 covers 12 bases. The CDR3 contains 15 residues. Germline values: CDR1 LNHNV, CDR2 YYDKDF (reference sequence). V was clipped by 0 bases and J by 6 bases; unmatched bases: 3. CDR3 loop: CATSRETLAGGEQYF. The CDR3 DNA sequence: TGTGCCACCAGCAGAGAAACACTAGCGGGAGGCGAGCAGTACTTC.

The chain uses TRBV5-1 and TRBJ1-4; no clear D. Germline V gene lookup returns CDR1 SGHRS and CDR2 YFSETQ. The CDR3 has 14 amino acids. V lost 4 bases to trimming and J lost 10 bases, with 17 bases between them. CDR3 region: CASSVRPAEGKLFF. The DNA for the CDR3 is TGCGCCAGCAGCGTACGCCCTGCGGAGGGAAAACTGTTTTTT.

The chain joins TRBV29-1 to TRBJ2-3, with a tentative D call TRBD2 (6 bases). The CDR3 runs 14 residues. The germline V gene has CDR1 SQVTM and CDR2 ANQGSEA. V was shortened by 6 bases and J by 4 bases, with 17 bases between the two germline ends. In nucleotides, the CDR3 is TGCAGCGTCAACAGACGGGAGACCTCAGATACGCAGTATTTT. This translates into CSVNRRETSDTQYF.

The chain is built from TRBV30 and TRBJ2-2; D possibly corresponds to TRBD1 (6 bases). The CDR3 runs to 13 residues. Germline-derived CDR1 and CDR2 are GTSNPN and SVGIG (reference sequence). Trimming left V 1 base short and J 4 bases short, with 7 bases between. The CDR3, as DNA: TGTGCCTGGAGTGCCAGGGGCACCGGGGAGCTGTTTTTT. This gives the protein CAWSARGTGELFF.